Listed below are T cell receptor beta chains from one sample, sequenced in a study of T cell responses to AZD1222 COVID-19 vaccine. Clones were read by immunoSEQ multiplex PCR, and TCRdb kept only the in-frame ones, dropping some. The table lists about 89,000 clones, around nine tenths of them singletons, with more than 9% in the top ten. The specimen comprised peripheral blood, sampled 28 days after the second AZD1222 dose. Every receptor here comes from an adult who received the AZD1222 COVID-19 vaccine. The CDR3 runs from the conserved cysteine through the conserved F or W. Fields, in order: clone size, J gene, D gene, V gene, CDR3 protein, CDR3 DNA. D genes are given only for firm matches. Clone sizes are given selectively: once, few, many, or a class where the clone is expanded.

clone_size: -
j_call: TRBJ2-1
d_call: -
v_call: TRBV9
cdr3_aa: CASSVATTLNEQFF
cdr3_nt: TGTGCCAGCAGCGTAGCGACGACCTTGAATGAGCAGTTCTTC

clone_size: -
j_call: TRBJ1-5
d_call: TRBD1
v_call: TRBV2
cdr3_aa: CASRGTGGSWQPQHF
cdr3_nt: TGTGCCAGCAGGGGGACAGGGGGATCTTGGCAGCCCCAGCATTTT

clone_size: -
j_call: TRBJ1-2
d_call: -
v_call: TRBV5-5
cdr3_aa: CASSSAGPYGYTF
cdr3_nt: TGTGCCAGCAGCTCCGCCGGACCATATGGCTACACCTTC

clone_size: few
j_call: TRBJ2-7
d_call: -
v_call: TRBV27
cdr3_aa: CASSLAFSYEQYF
cdr3_nt: TGTGCCAGCAGCTTAGCGTTCTCCTACGAGCAGTACTTC

clone_size: -
j_call: TRBJ1-2
d_call: -
v_call: TRBV12-3/TRBV12-4
cdr3_aa: CASSSDRNYGYTF
cdr3_nt: TGTGCCAGCAGTTCCGACAGGAACTATGGCTACACCTTC

clone_size: once
j_call: TRBJ2-1
d_call: -
v_call: TRBV27
cdr3_aa: CASSLNTYNEQFF
cdr3_nt: TGTGCCAGCAGTTTAAACACCTACAATGAGCAGTTCTTC

clone_size: -
j_call: TRBJ1-1
d_call: -
v_call: TRBV7-8
cdr3_aa: CASSPEGGLATEAFF
cdr3_nt: TGTGCCAGCAGCCCCGAGGGGGGGCTGGCCACTGAAGCTTTCTTT

clone_size: -
j_call: TRBJ2-7
d_call: TRBD1
v_call: TRBV19
cdr3_aa: CASRTTGAPGEQYF
cdr3_nt: TGTGCCAGTAGGACGACAGGGGCCCCTGGCGAGCAGTACTTC

clone_size: -
j_call: TRBJ1-1
d_call: TRBD1
v_call: TRBV19
cdr3_aa: CASSMQGQGTMNTEAFF
cdr3_nt: TGTGCCAGTAGTATGCAAGGACAGGGTACCATGAACACTGAAGCTTTCTTT

clone_size: -
j_call: TRBJ1-2
d_call: TRBD1
v_call: TRBV11-2
cdr3_aa: CASSLGQTYSNYGYTF
cdr3_nt: TGTGCCAGCAGCCTGGGACAGACATACTCAAACTATGGCTACACCTTC

clone_size: -
j_call: TRBJ1-4
d_call: -
v_call: TRBV15
cdr3_aa: CATSRDTAEKLFF
cdr3_nt: TGTGCCACCAGCAGGGACACGGCTGAAAAACTGTTTTTT

clone_size: medium-sized
j_call: TRBJ2-7
d_call: TRBD1
v_call: TRBV18
cdr3_aa: CASSTPMDRYPYEQYF
cdr3_nt: TGTGCCAGCTCAACACCCATGGACAGGTACCCCTACGAGCAGTACTTC

clone_size: -
j_call: TRBJ1-4
d_call: -
v_call: TRBV5-5
cdr3_aa: CASSLGAQLTNEKLFF
cdr3_nt: TGTGCCAGCAGCTTGGGGGCCCAATTAACTAATGAAAAACTGTTTTTT

clone_size: -
j_call: TRBJ2-1
d_call: -
v_call: TRBV27
cdr3_aa: CASIPTRDNEQFF
cdr3_nt: TGTGCCAGCATCCCGACCCGGGACAATGAGCAGTTCTTC

clone_size: once
j_call: TRBJ2-7
d_call: TRBD1
v_call: TRBV2
cdr3_aa: CASSRRDRGYEQYF
cdr3_nt: TGTGCCAGCAGTCGCCGGGACAGGGGGTACGAGCAGTACTTC

clone_size: -
j_call: TRBJ1-2
d_call: TRBD1
v_call: TRBV5-8
cdr3_aa: CASSLEGTGVNYGYTF
cdr3_nt: TGTGCCAGCAGCTTGGAAGGGACAGGGGTTAACTATGGCTACACCTTC

clone_size: -
j_call: TRBJ2-1
d_call: -
v_call: TRBV5-1
cdr3_aa: CASSFGTPSSYNEQFF
cdr3_nt: TGCGCCAGCAGCTTCGGGACTCCGAGCTCCTACAATGAGCAGTTCTTC

clone_size: -
j_call: TRBJ1-1
d_call: -
v_call: TRBV3-1/TRBV3-2
cdr3_aa: CASSQGQGTEAFF
cdr3_nt: TGTGCCAGCAGCCAAGGGCAAGGCACTGAAGCTTTCTTT

clone_size: -
j_call: TRBJ1-3
d_call: -
v_call: TRBV2
cdr3_aa: CASRDLEAIYF
cdr3_nt: TGTGCCAGCAGGGACCTGGAAGCCATATATTTT

clone_size: -
j_call: TRBJ1-5
d_call: -
v_call: TRBV6-5
cdr3_aa: CASSYTYNQPQHF
cdr3_nt: TGTGCCAGCAGTTACACATATAATCAGCCCCAGCATTTT

clone_size: once
j_call: TRBJ1-2
d_call: TRBD1
v_call: TRBV2
cdr3_aa: CATGQGVSYTF
cdr3_nt: TGTGCCACCGGACAGGGGGTTAGCTACACCTTC

clone_size: few
j_call: TRBJ1-4
d_call: TRBD1
v_call: TRBV7-9
cdr3_aa: CASSWNEGGGEKLFF
cdr3_nt: TGTGCCAGCAGCTGGAATGAAGGGGGCGGTGAAAAACTGTTTTTT

clone_size: few
j_call: TRBJ1-2
d_call: -
v_call: TRBV13
cdr3_aa: CASSLGQGSHGYTF
cdr3_nt: TGTGCCAGCAGCTTAGGACAGGGTAGTCATGGCTACACCTTC

clone_size: -
j_call: TRBJ1-5
d_call: TRBD1
v_call: TRBV20-1
cdr3_aa: CSASYRGTQPQHF
cdr3_nt: TGCAGTGCTAGTTACAGGGGGACCCAGCCCCAGCATTTT

clone_size: -
j_call: TRBJ2-7
d_call: -
v_call: TRBV12-3/TRBV12-4
cdr3_aa: CASSLIGPYEQYF
cdr3_nt: TGTGCCAGCAGTCTGATCGGGCCCTACGAGCAGTACTTC